The next 12 T cell receptor beta chains were all read from a single sample in a study of response to subunit inactivated influenza vaccine. Each CDR3 protein gets one entry after TCRdb re-called the RT-PCR reads with MiXCR. The profile shows more than 700,000 distinct CDR3 sequences, around 20% of them singletons. Sequenced material: PBMCs from blood, taken 5 days after vaccination. The receptors shown here come from a man aged 50-60 years who received an inactivated influenza vaccine.

This clonotype has only a few counts. The J gene is TRBJ1-6, the V gene TRBV28, with D unclear. This CDR3 contains 16 residues. Trimming removed 3 bases from V and 5 bases from J, with 14 bases in between. Looked up from germline, CDR1 is MDHEN and CDR2 is SYDVKM. CDR3 bases: TGTGCCAGCAGTTTGTTCAGGTGGTCCCATAATTCACCCCTCCACTTT. Encoded protein: CASSLFRWSHNSPLHF.

The chain recombines TRBV4-2 with TRBJ1-5; 9 bases fit TRBD1. V was clipped by 0 bases and J by 4 bases; unmatched bases: 4. This CDR3 is built from 16 residues. Germline CDR1 reads LGHNA; CDR2 reads YNFKEQ. The CDR3 DNA is TGTGCCAGCAGCCAAGAAGCGGGACAGGGTAATCAGCCCCAGCATTTT. Its translation is CASSQEAGQGNQPQHF.

This rearrangement joins TRBV5-1 to TRBJ1-3, with D maybe TRBD1 (6 bases). CDR3 length equals 14 residues. Per the germline V gene, CDR1 is SGHRS and CDR2 is YFSETQ. V lost 4 bases and J 4 bases, leaving 12 bases between the germline ends. CDR3 protein: CASSIGGAGNTIYF. The DNA of the CDR3 is TGCGCCAGCAGCATCGGGGGCGCGGGAAACACCATATATTTT.

Ten or more counts support this clonotype. The chain recombines TRBV5-1 with TRBJ2-1, with D unresolved. V gave up 4 bases and J gave up 10 bases, with 9 bases separating them. The CDR3 is made up of 11 amino acids. Germline-derived CDR1 and CDR2 are SGHRS and YFSETQ. This CDR3 is CASSRSGEQFF. The CDR3 coding sequence is TGCGCCAGCAGCCGCTCAGGAGAGCAGTTCTTC. The variable domain in full, completed from reference TRBV5-1 and TRBJ2-1, reads KAGVTQTPRYLIKTRGQQVTLSCSPISGHRSVSWYQQTPGQGLQFLFEYFSETQRNKGNFPGRFSGRQFSNSRSEMNVSTLELGDSALYLCASSRSGEQFFGPGTRLTVL.

This clonotype was seen repeatedly, ten times or more. The V and J genes are TRBV7-3 and TRBJ1-6, with D maybe TRBD1 (6 bases). The CDR3 is 14 amino acids. The germline V and J ends were trimmed by 3 bases and 9 bases, with 12 bases remaining between them. The V gene's germline CDR1 is SGHTA and CDR2 FQGTGA. CDR3 protein: CASSLGGGGSPLHF. CDR3 sequence (DNA): TGTGCCAGCAGCTTGGGAGGGGGAGGTTCACCCCTCCACTTT.

This clonotype was observed a handful of times. This chain links TRBV4-3 with TRBJ2-7; perhaps D is TRBD1 or TRBD2 (5 bases each). V was trimmed by 0 bases and J by 8 bases, leaving 11 bases between them. The CDR3 contains 13 residues. Per the germline V gene, CDR1 is LGHNA and CDR2 is YSLEER. This CDR3 reads CASSQDIRDQQYF. CDR3 coding DNA: TGCGCCAGCAGCCAAGATATAAGGGACCAGCAGTACTTC.

V and J are TRBV20-1 and TRBJ2-1; a possible D gene is TRBD2 (5 bases). The germline V and J ends were trimmed by 4 bases and 2 bases, with 9 bases remaining between them. The germline V gene encodes CDR1 DFQATT and CDR2 SNEGSKA (reference sequence). CDR3 size: 13 residues. CDR3 sequence reads: CSANSGTYNEQFF. DNA of the CDR3: TGCAGTGCTAATTCCGGGACCTACAATGAGCAGTTCTTC.

This clonotype showed up just a few times. The V call is TRBV1, the J call TRBJ2-1; the D call TRBD2 from the table was never checked on the DNA. TRBV1 is shown as a pseudogene. This CDR3 contains 14 residues. This CDR3 is CTSAAWRERSEQFF. The CDR3 DNA reads TGCACCAGTGCAGCATGGCGGGAGCGGTCTGAGCAGTTCTTC.

This clonotype was recorded at least ten times. This chain connects TRBV5-1 to TRBJ2-2, with TRBD2 matching 10 bases. The CDR3 contains 15 residues. Germline trimming cut 4 bases from V and 4 bases from J; bases unmatched to any gene: 4. CDR1 and CDR2 from the germline V gene are SGHRS and YFSETQ. CDR3 amino acids: CASSPIAGGTGELFF. DNA of the CDR3: TGCGCCAGCAGCCCCATAGCGGGAGGCACCGGGGAGCTGTTTTTT.

The gene calls are TRBV3-1 and TRBJ1-2; D might be TRBD1 (6 bases). Deletions cut 5 bases from V and 3 bases from J, with 19 bases between. The CDR3 is 16 amino acids. Germline loops: CDR1 LGHDT, CDR2 YNNKEL (reference sequence). In nucleotides, the CDR3 is TGTGCCAGCAGCATCCTTCCGGGGGGCGCTTACTATGGCTACACCTTC. Translating gives CASSILPGGAYYGYTF.

The chain has TRBV19 and TRBJ2-5; 7 bases are a match to TRBD1. The CDR3 runs 14 residues. From germline, CDR1 is LNHDA and CDR2 SQIVND (reference sequence). V shed 6 bases and J 9 bases; nucleotides not matched to a gene: 13. CDR3 nucleotide sequence: TGTGCCAGTAGCCTCGGGACAGAGGGAATGGCCCAGTACTTC. Protein product: CASSLGTEGMAQYF.

V is TRBV29-1 and J is TRBJ2-1; 12 bases agree with TRBD2. Germline loops: CDR1 SQVTM, CDR2 ANQGSEA. Trimming took 5 bases from V and 4 from J; bases not matched to a gene: 6. This CDR3 contains 15 residues. This CDR3 is CSVTPTSGRYNEQFF. The CDR3 DNA follows: TGCAGCGTTACTCCGACTAGCGGGAGATACAATGAGCAGTTCTTC.